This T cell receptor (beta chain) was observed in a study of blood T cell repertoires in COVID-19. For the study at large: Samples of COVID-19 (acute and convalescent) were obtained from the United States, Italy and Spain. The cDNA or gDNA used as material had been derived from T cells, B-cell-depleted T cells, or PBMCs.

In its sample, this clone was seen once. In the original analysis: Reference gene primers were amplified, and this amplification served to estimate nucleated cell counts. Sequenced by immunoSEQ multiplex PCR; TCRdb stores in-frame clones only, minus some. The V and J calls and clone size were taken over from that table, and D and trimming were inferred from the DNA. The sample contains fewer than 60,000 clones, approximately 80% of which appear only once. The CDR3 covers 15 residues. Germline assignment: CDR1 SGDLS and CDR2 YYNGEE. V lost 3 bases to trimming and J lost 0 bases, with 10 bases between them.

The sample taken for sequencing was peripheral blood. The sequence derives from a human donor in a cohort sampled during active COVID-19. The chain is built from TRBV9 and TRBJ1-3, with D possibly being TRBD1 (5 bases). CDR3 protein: CASSERDSSGNTIYF. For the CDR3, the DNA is TGTGCCAGCAGCGAAAGAGACAGCTCTGGAAACACCATATATTTT.